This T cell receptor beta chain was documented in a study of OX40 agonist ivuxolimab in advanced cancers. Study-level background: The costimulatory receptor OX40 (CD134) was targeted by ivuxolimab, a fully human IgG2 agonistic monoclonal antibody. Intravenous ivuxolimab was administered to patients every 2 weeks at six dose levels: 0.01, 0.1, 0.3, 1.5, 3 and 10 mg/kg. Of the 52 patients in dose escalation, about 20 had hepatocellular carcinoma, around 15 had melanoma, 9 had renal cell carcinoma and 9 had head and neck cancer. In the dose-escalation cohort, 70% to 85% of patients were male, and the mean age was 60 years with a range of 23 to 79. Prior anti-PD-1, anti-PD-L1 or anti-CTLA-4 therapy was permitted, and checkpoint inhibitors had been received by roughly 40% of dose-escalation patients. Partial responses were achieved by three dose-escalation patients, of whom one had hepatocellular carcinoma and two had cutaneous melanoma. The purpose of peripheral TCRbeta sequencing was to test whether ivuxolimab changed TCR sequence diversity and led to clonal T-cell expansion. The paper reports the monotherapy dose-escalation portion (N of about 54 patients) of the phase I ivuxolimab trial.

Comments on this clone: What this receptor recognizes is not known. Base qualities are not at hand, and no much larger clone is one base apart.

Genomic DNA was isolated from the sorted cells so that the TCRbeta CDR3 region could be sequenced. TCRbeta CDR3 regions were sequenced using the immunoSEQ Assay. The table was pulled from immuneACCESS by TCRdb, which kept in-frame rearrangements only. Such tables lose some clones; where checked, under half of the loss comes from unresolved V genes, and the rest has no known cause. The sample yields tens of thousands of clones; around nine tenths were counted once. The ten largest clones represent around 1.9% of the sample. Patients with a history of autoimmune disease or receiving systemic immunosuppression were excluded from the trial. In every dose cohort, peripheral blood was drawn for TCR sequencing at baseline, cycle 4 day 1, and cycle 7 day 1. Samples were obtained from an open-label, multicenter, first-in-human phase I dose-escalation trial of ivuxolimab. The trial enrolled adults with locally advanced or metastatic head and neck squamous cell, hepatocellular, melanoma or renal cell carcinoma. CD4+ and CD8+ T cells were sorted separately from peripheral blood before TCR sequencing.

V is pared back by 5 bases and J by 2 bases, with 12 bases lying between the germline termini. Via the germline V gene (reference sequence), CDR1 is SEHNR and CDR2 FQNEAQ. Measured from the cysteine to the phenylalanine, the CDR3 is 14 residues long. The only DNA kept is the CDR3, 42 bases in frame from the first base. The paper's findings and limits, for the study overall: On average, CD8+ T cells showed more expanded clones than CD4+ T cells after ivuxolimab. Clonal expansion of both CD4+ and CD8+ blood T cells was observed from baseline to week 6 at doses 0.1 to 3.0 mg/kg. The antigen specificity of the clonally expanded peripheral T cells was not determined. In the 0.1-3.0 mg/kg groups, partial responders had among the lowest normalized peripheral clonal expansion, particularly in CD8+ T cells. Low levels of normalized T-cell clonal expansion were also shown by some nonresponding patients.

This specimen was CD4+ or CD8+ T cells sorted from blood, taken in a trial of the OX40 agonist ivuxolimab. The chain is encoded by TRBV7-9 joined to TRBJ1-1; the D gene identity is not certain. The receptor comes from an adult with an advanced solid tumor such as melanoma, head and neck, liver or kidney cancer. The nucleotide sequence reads TGTGCCAGCAGCCCTCAGGAGCCCAACACTGAAGCTTTCTTT. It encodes CASSPQEPNTEAFF. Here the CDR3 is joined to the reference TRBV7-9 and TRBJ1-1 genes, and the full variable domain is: DTGVSQNPRHKITKRGQNVTFRCDPISEHNRLYWYRQTLGQGPEFLTYFQNEAQLEKSRLLSDRFSAERPKGSFSTLEIQRTEQGDSAMYLCASSPQEPNTEAFFGQGTRLTVV.